These T cell receptor beta chains were read from a single sample in a study of brain T cells in children with intractable seizures. Some clones are missing from TCRdb's copy, which holds only in-frame ones; the method was immunoSEQ multiplex PCR. The data hold about 350,000 clones, with roughly 93% observed a single time. This specimen was peripheral blood, taken around 5 months after surgery. The receptors shown here come from a boy under two years old with tuberous sclerosis and intractable seizures. CDR3s include the opening cysteine and the closing phenylalanine or tryptophan. A D gene is named only where the DNA matches it firmly. Not all rows give a size; the values are once, few, many and, for expanded clones, a class.

abundance,v_gene,j_gene,d_gene,CDR3nt,CDR3aa
NA,TRBV30,TRBJ2-7,NA,TGTGCCTGGAGTGGAAACTACGAGCAGTACTTC,CAWSGNYEQYF
NA,TRBV5-4,TRBJ2-7,TRBD1,TGTGCCAGCAGCCTAGGGGGCAGGACCTACGAGCAGTACTTC,CASSLGGRTYEQYF
NA,TRBV19,TRBJ2-1,NA,TGTGCCAGTAGTGCCCTTTTGAATGAGCAGTTCTTC,CASSALLNEQFF
NA,TRBV30,TRBJ2-5,NA,TGTGCCTGGGCCACCGGCTACCAAGAGACCCAGTACTTC,CAWATGYQETQYF
NA,TRBV5-1,TRBJ1-3,NA,TGCGCCAGCAGCTTGCGTGGGGGAAGCTCTGGAAACACCATATATTTT,CASSLRGGSSGNTIYF
NA,TRBV6-5,TRBJ1-1,NA,TGTGCCAGCAGACAAACCGGGAACATGAACACTGAAGCTTTCTTT,CASRQTGNMNTEAFF
NA,TRBV2,TRBJ2-7,NA,TGTGCCAGCAGTGACCTCAGCAGGGGGGATGATTACGAGCAGTACTTC,CASSDLSRGDDYEQYF
once,TRBV6-5,TRBJ2-3,NA,TGTGCCAGCAGTTACTCGTCAGGGGCGTACACAGATACGCAGTATTTT,CASSYSSGAYTDTQYF
NA,TRBV9,TRBJ2-1,TRBD2,TGTGCCAGCAGCGTTAGACTAGCGGGTGAATACAATGAGCAGTTCTTC,CASSVRLAGEYNEQFF
NA,TRBV7-9,TRBJ2-7,TRBD2,TGTGCCAGCAGGGCGGGAGACTACGAGCAGTACTTC,CASRAGDYEQYF
once,TRBV9,TRBJ2-5,TRBD1,TGTGCCAGCAGTGAAGAGGCCAGGGGGCCAGGGGAGACCCAGTACTTC,CASSEEARGPGETQYF
NA,TRBV6-5,TRBJ1-5,TRBD1,TGTGCCAGCAGGGAGGGACAGGGGAGCAATCAGCCCCAGCATTTT,CASREGQGSNQPQHF
once,TRBV11-3,TRBJ2-1,NA,TGTGCCAGCAGCTTTGGGGTCTGGGGGGAGCAGTTCTTC,CASSFGVWGEQFF
NA,TRBV20-1,TRBJ1-4,NA,TGCAGTGCTAGTATCGGGGGGCTAACTAATGAAAAACTGTTTTTT,CSASIGGLTNEKLFF
NA,TRBV7-3,TRBJ1-1,NA,TGTGCCAGCAGCATAACAGTTAACACTGAAGCTTTCTTT,CASSITVNTEAFF
NA,TRBV6-5,TRBJ1-2,NA,TGTGCCAGCAGCCGGGAAGGGAGCGAGAATGGCTACACCTTC,CASSREGSENGYTF
NA,TRBV6-6,TRBJ2-5,TRBD1,TGTGCCAGCAGTTCGACAGGGGCGCAAGAGACCCAGTACTTC,CASSSTGAQETQYF
NA,TRBV27,TRBJ2-7,TRBD1,TGTGCCAGCAGCATCCGCTCCGGGACAGGGCGAGAGCAGTACTTC,CASSIRSGTGREQYF
once,TRBV3-1/TRBV3-2,TRBJ2-2,TRBD2,TGTGCCAGCAGATGGAGCGGGAGGGCCACCGGGGAGCTGTTTTTT,CASRWSGRATGELFF
once,TRBV7-2,TRBJ1-2,NA,TGTGCCAGCAGCTTAGAGACAGTCGGCTACACCTTC,CASSLETVGYTF
NA,TRBV24-1,TRBJ2-6,NA,TGTGCCACCAGTGACTCGAAAACAAGGGGGGCCAACGTCCTGACTTTC,CATSDSKTRGANVLTF
once,TRBV10-3,TRBJ2-7,NA,TGTGCCATCAGTGGGGGGACGGAGGACCCCTACGAGCAGTACTTC,CAISGGTEDPYEQYF
NA,TRBV12-3/TRBV12-4,TRBJ2-3,NA,TGTGCCAGCAGGGCGGGAAGCACAGATACGCAGTATTTT,CASRAGSTDTQYF
NA,TRBV5-1,TRBJ2-3,NA,TGCGCCAGCAGCATCGGACGGCCCAGGGATACGCAGTATTTT,CASSIGRPRDTQYF
few,TRBV3-1/TRBV3-2,TRBJ2-7,NA,TGTGCCAGCAGCCAAGGGCCCTACGAGCAGTACTTC,CASSQGPYEQYF
NA,TRBV24-1,TRBJ2-5,TRBD1,TGTGCCACCGGACCGGACAGGCTAAGGTACTTC,CATGPDRLRYF
NA,TRBV30,TRBJ1-2,NA,TGTGCCTGGAGCGTTGAGGAAAAGAATGGCTACACCTTC,CAWSVEEKNGYTF
NA,TRBV5-4,TRBJ1-2,NA,TGTGCCAGCAGCTTATCGGGCCCAGCTAACTATGGCTACACCTTC,CASSLSGPANYGYTF
NA,TRBV6-5,TRBJ1-2,NA,TGTGCCAGCAGTTACTCGAGGCTTGGGGGATCTGGCTACACCTTC,CASSYSRLGGSGYTF
NA,TRBV30,TRBJ2-7,TRBD1,TGTGCCTGGAGCTCCGGGACAGGGGAAGACGAGCAGTACTTC,CAWSSGTGEDEQYF
NA,TRBV3-1/TRBV3-2,TRBJ2-7,NA,TGTGCCAGCAGCCGCTCGGAGGGACATCCCTCCTACGAGCAGTACTTC,CASSRSEGHPSYEQYF
NA,TRBV5-1,TRBJ1-1,NA,TGCGCCAGCAGCTTGGATTTGGGTGAAGCTTTCTTT,CASSLDLGEAFF
NA,TRBV3-1/TRBV3-2,TRBJ2-5,NA,TGTGCCAGCAGCCAACGAAAGACAGGCGAAGAGACCCAGTACTTC,CASSQRKTGEETQYF
NA,TRBV15,TRBJ2-7,NA,TGTGCCACCAGCAGATCCAGGGGACACCTCTACGAGCAGTACTTC,CATSRSRGHLYEQYF
few,TRBV19,TRBJ2-3,NA,TGTGCCAGTGAGGGGGGCACAGATACGCAGTATTTT,CASEGGTDTQYF
NA,TRBV7-9,TRBJ1-5,NA,TGTGCCCTCGGGGGGGCAGTGGGTCAGCCCCAGCATTTT,CALGGAVGQPQHF
NA,TRBV10-3,TRBJ2-3,TRBD1,TGTGCCATCAGTGAGTCACCCGGGACAGGGGGCACAGATACGCAGTATTTT,CAISESPGTGGTDTQYF
NA,TRBV5-1,TRBJ2-3,TRBD2,TGCGCCAGCAGCCTGCGGGGGGTCAGCACAGATACGCAGTATTTT,CASSLRGVSTDTQYF
once,TRBV7-6,TRBJ2-2,TRBD1,TGTGCCAGCAGCTTAGAGGCCAGGGGGCTTAAGGCCGGGGAGCTGTTTTTT,CASSLEARGLKAGELFF
NA,TRBV5-1,TRBJ2-5,NA,TGCGCCAGCAGCTTGGCGGGACGGCCCTGGGAGACCCAGTACTTC,CASSLAGRPWETQYF
NA,TRBV7-8,TRBJ2-3,NA,TGTGCCAGCAGCTCCGTAGGGGGGCTAAACACAGATACGCAGTATTTT,CASSSVGGLNTDTQYF
NA,TRBV7-9,TRBJ1-2,NA,TGTGCCAGCAGCTTAGGCACAGACTATGGCTACACCTTC,CASSLGTDYGYTF
NA,TRBV14,TRBJ2-7,NA,TGTGCCAGCAGCCGTCTGGCTAACGAGCAGTACTTC,CASSRLANEQYF
NA,TRBV5-4,TRBJ2-2,TRBD1,TGTGCCAGCAGCGTGGACAGGGGGCGCGCCACCGGGGAGCTGTTTTTT,CASSVDRGRATGELFF
NA,TRBV24-1,TRBJ2-7,NA,TGTGCCACCAGTGATTCGATGATGTACGAGCAGTACTTC,CATSDSMMYEQYF